What follows are 25 T cell receptor beta chains derived from one specimen sequenced in a study of shared clonotypes between healthy human individuals. Clones were read by immunoSEQ multiplex PCR, and TCRdb kept only the in-frame ones, dropping some. This sample has about 1.4 million clones, with approximately 96% found just once. The sequenced sample consisted of naive CD4+ T cells sorted from blood. Indicated subset: CD45RA+ positively selected. All receptors derive from a man younger than 45 in good health.

The genes are TRBV7-6 and TRBJ2-2; the match to TRBD2 covers 7 bases. Germline V gene data show CDR1 as SGHVS and CDR2 as FNYEAQ. The CDR3 length is 17 residues. The V segment lost 4 bases and the J segment 6 bases; nucleotides outside the gene matches: 14. The DNA for the CDR3 is TGTGCCAGCAGCTATTTTTCCGGCGGGAGACTTTCCGGGGAGCTGTTTTTT. The encoded protein is CASSYFSGGRLSGELFF.

V gene TRBV27 combines with J gene TRBJ2-3, with 7 bases fitting TRBD1. J was trimmed by 6 bases and V by 0 bases; bases with no gene match: 3. CDR3 length: 14 residues. Germline lookup yields CDR1 MNHEY and CDR2 SMNVEV (reference sequence). The chain's CDR3 is CASSLSLDRDTQYF. Written as DNA, the CDR3 is TGTGCCAGCAGTTTATCCCTGGACAGGGATACGCAGTATTTT.

The rearrangement joins TRBV27 to TRBJ1-2; D gene uncertain. The CDR3 has 15 amino acids. Germline V gene sequence: CDR1 MNHEY, CDR2 SMNVEV (reference sequence). V shed 7 bases and J shed 7 bases, with 22 bases lying between them. CDR3 region: CASIVRVGVGGGYTF. In nucleotides, the CDR3 is TGTGCCAGCATCGTGCGTGTGGGTGTGGGTGGTGGCTACACCTTC.

The rearrangement joins TRBV7-9 to TRBJ2-5, with D perhaps matching TRBD2 (5 bases). The CDR3 contains 16 residues. The germline CDR1 and CDR2 sequences are SEHNR and FQNEAQ (reference sequence). Between the trimmed V and J ends, which lost 1 base and 1 base, there was a span of 13 bases. The chain's CDR3 is CASSLGGSTPQETQYF. CDR3 bases: TGTGCCAGCAGCTTAGGAGGGTCGACTCCCCAAGAGACCCAGTACTTC.

The rearrangement joins TRBV5-1 to TRBJ1-1; a possible D gene is TRBD1 (6 bases). V dropped 4 bases and J dropped 1 base, with 11 bases sitting between them. The CDR3 consists of 14 residues. CDR1 is SGHRS, CDR2 YFSETQ, per germline. The CDR3 here is CASSIQGSNTEAFF. CDR3 coding DNA: TGCGCCAGCAGCATACAGGGTTCGAACACTGAAGCTTTCTTT.

The V gene is TRBV5-5, the J gene TRBJ2-5; D unclear. In germline, CDR1 is SGHKS, CDR2 YYEKEE (reference sequence). Trimming left V 1 base short and J 5 bases short, with 9 bases between. CDR3 length equals 13 residues. Written as DNA, the CDR3 is TGTGCCAGCAGCTTGAGTCTTCTGGAGACCCAGTACTTC. It encodes CASSLSLLETQYF. Filled out from reference TRBV5-5 and TRBJ2-5, the complete variable domain reads DAGVTQSPTHLIKTRGQQVTLRCSPISGHKSVSWYQQVLGQGPQFIFQYYEKEERGRGNFPDRFSARQFPNYSSELNVNALLLGDSALYLCASSLSLLETQYFGPGTRLLVL.

The J gene is TRBJ2-5, the V gene TRBV15; D is ambiguous. V gave up 5 bases and J gave up 5 bases, with 12 bases separating them. This CDR3 has 13 residues. Looked up from germline, CDR1 is LNHNV and CDR2 is YYDKDF (reference sequence). CDR3 nucleotide sequence: TGTGCCACCAGCCTCGCCGGGTGGGAGACCCAGTACTTC. It is translated as CATSLAGWETQYF.

This chain joins TRBV2 and TRBJ2-7; TRBD2 is a possible D gene (6 bases). CDR3 size: 11 residues. Germline CDR1 is SNHLY and CDR2 is FYNNEI. The V gene lost 5 bases and the J gene lost 13 bases, with 15 bases spanning the gap. CDR3: CASSRDSWGYF. The CDR3 nucleotides are TGTGCCAGCAGTCGGGACTCATGGGGCTACTTC.

This clone was detected a few times. This rearrangement joins TRBV7-9 to TRBJ1-2; D not certain. Germline V lookup: CDR1 SEHNR, CDR2 FQNEAQ (reference sequence). V was shortened by 1 base and J by 1 base, with 7 bases between the two germline ends. The CDR3 is 14 residues long. CDR3 nucleotides: TGTGCCAGCAGCTTAGAAAGGATTAACTATGGCTACACCTTC. Translated: CASSLERINYGYTF. Supplemented by reference TRBV7-9 and TRBJ1-2, the full variable domain reads DTGVSQNPRHKITKRGQNVTFRCDPISEHNRLYWYRQTLGQGPEFLTYFQNEAQLEKSRLLSDRFSAERPKGSFSTLEIQRTEQGDSAMYLCASSLERINYGYTFGSGTRLTVV.

The V call is TRBV6-1, the J call TRBJ2-1; no definite D call. The CDR3 is made up of 15 amino acids. Germline lookup yields CDR1 MNHNS and CDR2 SASEGT. V lost 4 bases to trimming and J lost 4 bases, with 14 bases between them. The CDR3 loop reads CASSVNPLGYNEQFF. The CDR3 nucleotides read TGTGCCAGCAGTGTCAACCCACTTGGTTACAATGAGCAGTTCTTC.

The chain carries TRBV7-9 and TRBJ2-7, with D perhaps assigned TRBD1 or TRBD2 (6 bases each). CDR3 length: 16 amino acids. The germline V and J ends were trimmed by 4 bases and 5 bases, with 21 bases remaining between them. Germline V gene lookup returns CDR1 SEHNR and CDR2 FQNEAQ (reference sequence). The CDR3 DNA sequence: TGTGCCAGCAGCTCCCCGGCGCCTTCGGGGGCCCACGAGCAGTACTTC. The encoded protein is CASSSPAPSGAHEQYF.

CDR3 sequence: CACGEPYGYTF. Written as DNA, the CDR3 is TGTGCCTGTGGGGAGCCCTATGGCTACACCTTC. The V call is TRBV6-5, the J call TRBJ1-2; no clear D gene. CDR1 and CDR2 from the germline V gene are MNHEY and SVGAGI. The V and J ends lost 11 bases and 4 bases respectively, with 11 bases between them. The CDR3 covers 11 residues.

The chain is built from TRBV5-6 and TRBJ2-7; possibly TRBD1 for D (6 bases). Germline loops: CDR1 SGHDT, CDR2 YYEEEE. The V and J ends lost 4 bases and 0 bases respectively, with 14 bases between them. The CDR3 totals 15 residues. The CDR3 nucleotides read TGTGCCAGCAGCCCCCAAACAGGGAGCTCCTACGAGCAGTACTTC. As protein: CASSPQTGSSYEQYF.

J is TRBJ1-5 and V is TRBV28; TRBD1 might be the D (5 bases). The CDR3 sequence is 14 residues long. The germline V and J ends were trimmed by 5 bases and 5 bases, with 13 bases remaining between them. The V gene's germline CDR1 is MDHEN and CDR2 SYDVKM. The DNA of the CDR3 is TGTGCCAGCAGTCCGGAGGGGCGATATCAGCCCCAGCATTTT. Its protein is CASSPEGRYQPQHF. Full variable domain (rest looked up from reference TRBV28 and TRBJ1-5): DVKVTQSSRYLVKRTGEKVFLECVQDMDHENMFWYRQDPGLGLRLIYFSYDVKMKEKGDIPEGYSVSREKKERFSLILESASTNQTSMYLCASSPEGRYQPQHFGDGTRLSIL.

V gene TRBV28 combines with J gene TRBJ2-7; no reliable D call. The V gene's germline CDR1 is MDHEN and CDR2 SYDVKM. V lost 3 bases to trimming and J lost 11 bases, with 17 bases between them. The CDR3 has 13 residues. The CDR3 region is CASSFSIPRSEYF. CDR3 DNA: TGTGCCAGCAGTTTCAGTATTCCCCGCAGTGAGTACTTC.

The chain carries TRBV7-9 and TRBJ1-1; D perhaps matches TRBD1 (5 bases). The V and J ends lost 3 bases and 1 base respectively, with 18 bases between them. CDR3 length: 17 amino acids. CDR1 and CDR2 from the germline V gene are SEHNR and FQNEAQ (reference sequence). The CDR3 spells CASSLEWDPPRNTEAFF. CDR3 coding DNA: TGTGCCAGCAGCTTGGAGTGGGACCCTCCAAGGAACACTGAAGCTTTCTTT.

The CDR3, as DNA: TGTGCCAGCAGCGAAGTTCCGTGGGGTAGGGGGCAAGGAGAGGGCTACACCTTC. It specifies CASSEVPWGRGQGEGYTF. This chain connects TRBV9 to TRBJ1-2; 7 nucleotides align to TRBD1. V lost 3 bases to trimming and J lost 8 bases; unmatched junction nucleotides: 22. Germline lookup yields CDR1 SGDLS and CDR2 YYNGEE. This CDR3 has 18 amino acids.

The rearrangement joins TRBV5-1 to TRBJ2-7; TRBD1 aligns across 7 bases. The CDR3 is 15 residues long. Looked up from germline, CDR1 is SGHRS and CDR2 is YFSETQ. Trimming took 0 bases from V and 3 from J; bases not matched to a gene: 6. CDR3 nucleotides: TGCGCCAGCAGCTTGGGGAAGGGGGCATTCTACGAGCAGTACTTC. Protein: CASSLGKGAFYEQYF.

This chain connects TRBV20-1 to TRBJ2-2; no reliable D call. The length of the CDR3 is 11 residues. The germline V and J ends were trimmed by 0 bases and 7 bases, with 3 bases remaining between them. Germline V CDR1 and CDR2: DFQATT, SNEGSKA (reference sequence). The CDR3 here is CSAREIGELFF. CDR3 DNA: TGCAGTGCTAGAGAAATCGGGGAGCTGTTTTTT.

This clone has a single count. V is TRBV27 and J is TRBJ2-7, with D unclear. The ends were cut back, 1 base at V and 0 bases at J, with 1 base in the middle. The CDR3 spans 12 residues. Germline V gene lookup returns CDR1 MNHEY and CDR2 SMNVEV (reference sequence). The CDR3 DNA is TGTGCCAGCAGTTTATTCTCCTACGAGCAGTACTTC. This translates into CASSLFSYEQYF.

The chain has TRBV19 and TRBJ2-1; TRBD2 agrees at 15 bases. The V gene's germline CDR1 is LNHDA and CDR2 SQIVND (reference sequence). Trimming took 3 bases from V and 13 from J; bases not matched to a gene: 7. There are 15 residues in the CDR3. This CDR3 reads CASSIGGLAGGLQFF. CDR3 DNA sequence: TGTGCCAGTAGTATTGGCGGACTAGCGGGAGGGTTACAGTTCTTC. The entire variable domain, with the rest obtained from reference TRBV19 and TRBJ2-1, is as follows: DGGITQSPKYLFRKEGQNVTLSCEQNLNHDAMYWYRQDPGQGLRLIYYSQIVNDFQKGDIAEGYSVSREKKESFPLTVTSAQKNPTAFYLCASSIGGLAGGLQFFGPGTRLTVL.

The chain uses TRBV7-9 and TRBJ1-1; D call uncertain. In germline, CDR1 is SEHNR, CDR2 FQNEAQ (reference sequence). Trimming took off 2 bases at V and 8 bases at J, with 21 bases between the two ends. This CDR3 comprises 16 residues. CDR3 DNA: TGTGCCAGCAGCTTATTCCGGCGGCGGAGGATCTTCGAAGCTTTCTTT. It yields the protein CASSLFRRRRIFEAFF.

The J gene is TRBJ1-3, the V gene TRBV4-1, with D possibly being TRBD1 (5 bases). This CDR3 region has 17 residues. CDR1 MGHRA and CDR2 YSYEKL come from the germline V gene. V lost 0 bases and J 4 bases, leaving 16 bases between the germline ends. The CDR3 DNA reads as TGCGCCAGCAGCCAAGATCGTTCAGGGTCGGTCGGAAACACCATATATTTT. Translated: CASSQDRSGSVGNTIYF.

J is TRBJ1-1 and V is TRBV18, with D maybe TRBD1 (6 bases). Trimming removed 0 bases from V and 11 bases from J, with 19 bases in between. The CDR3 covers 15 residues. Germline V gene sequence: CDR1 KGHSH, CDR2 LQKENI. The CDR3 DNA reads as TGTGCCAGCTCACCACCGCAGGGTCAGGGGAGGAAGGCTTTCTTT. Amino acids: CASSPPQGQGRKAFF.

V usage is TRBV5-1 and J usage is TRBJ2-7, with D perhaps given as TRBD1 or TRBD2 (5 bases each). This CDR3 has 13 residues. Trimming removed 3 bases at V and 5 bases at J, with 12 bases between. The germline gives CDR1 SGHRS, CDR2 YFSETQ. The CDR3 DNA reads as TGCGCCAGCAGCTCAAGAGGGGACCACGAGCAGTACTTC. This sequence encodes CASSSRGDHEQYF. Full variable domain (missing parts from reference TRBV5-1 and TRBJ2-7): KAGVTQTPRYLIKTRGQQVTLSCSPISGHRSVSWYQQTPGQGLQFLFEYFSETQRNKGNFPGRFSGRQFSNSRSEMNVSTLELGDSALYLCASSSRGDHEQYFGPGTRLTVT.